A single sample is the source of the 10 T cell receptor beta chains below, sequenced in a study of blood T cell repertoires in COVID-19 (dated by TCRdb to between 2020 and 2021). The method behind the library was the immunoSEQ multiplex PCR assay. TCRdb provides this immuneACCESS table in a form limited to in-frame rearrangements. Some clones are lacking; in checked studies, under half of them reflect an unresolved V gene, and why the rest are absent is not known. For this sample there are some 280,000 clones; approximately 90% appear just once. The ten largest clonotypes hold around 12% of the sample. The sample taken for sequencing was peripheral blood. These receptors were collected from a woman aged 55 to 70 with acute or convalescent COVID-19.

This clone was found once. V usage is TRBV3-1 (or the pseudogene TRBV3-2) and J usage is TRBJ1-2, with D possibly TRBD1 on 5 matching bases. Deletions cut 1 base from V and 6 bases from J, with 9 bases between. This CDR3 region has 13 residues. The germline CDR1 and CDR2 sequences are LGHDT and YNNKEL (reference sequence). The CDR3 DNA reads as TGTGCCAGCAGCCAAGTAGTAGGGGATGGCTACACCTTC. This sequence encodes CASSQVVGDGYTF.

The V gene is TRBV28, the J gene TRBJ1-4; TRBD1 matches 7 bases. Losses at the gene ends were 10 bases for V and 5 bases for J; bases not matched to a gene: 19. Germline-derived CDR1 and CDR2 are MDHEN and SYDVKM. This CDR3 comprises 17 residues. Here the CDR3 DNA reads TGTGCCACTCGACCTTATCCGACCGGGACAGTGAATGAAAAACTGTTTTTT. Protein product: CATRPYPTGTVNEKLFF. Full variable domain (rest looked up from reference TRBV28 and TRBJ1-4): DVKVTQSSRYLVKRTGEKVFLECVQDMDHENMFWYRQDPGLGLRLIYFSYDVKMKEKGDIPEGYSVSREKKERFSLILESASTNQTSMYLCATRPYPTGTVNEKLFFGSGTQLSVL.

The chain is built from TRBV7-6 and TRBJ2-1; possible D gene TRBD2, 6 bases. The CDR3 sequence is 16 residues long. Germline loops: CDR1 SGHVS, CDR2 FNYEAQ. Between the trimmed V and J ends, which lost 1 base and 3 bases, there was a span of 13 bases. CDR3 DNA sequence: TGTGCCAGCAGCTTAGGCGGGGATTTTGTCTACAATGAGCAGTTCTTC. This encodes CASSLGGDFVYNEQFF.

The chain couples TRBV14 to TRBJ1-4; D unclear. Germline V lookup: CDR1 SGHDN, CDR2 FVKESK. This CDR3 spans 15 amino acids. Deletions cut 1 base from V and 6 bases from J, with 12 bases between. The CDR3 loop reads CASSQVRGPYEKLFF. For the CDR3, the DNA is TGTGCCAGCAGCCAAGTCAGAGGCCCTTATGAAAAACTGTTTTTT.

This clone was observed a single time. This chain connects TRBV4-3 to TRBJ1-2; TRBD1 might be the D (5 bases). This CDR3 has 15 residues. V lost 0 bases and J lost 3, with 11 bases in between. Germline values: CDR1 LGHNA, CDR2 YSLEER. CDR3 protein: CASSQDGGIDYGYTF. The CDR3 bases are TGCGCCAGCAGCCAAGACGGGGGGATTGACTATGGCTACACCTTC.

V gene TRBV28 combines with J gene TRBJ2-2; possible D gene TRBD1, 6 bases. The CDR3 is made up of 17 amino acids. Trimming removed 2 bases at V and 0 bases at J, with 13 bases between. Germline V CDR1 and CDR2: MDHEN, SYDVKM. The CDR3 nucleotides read TGTGCCAGCAGTTTAATTCAGGGGCTTCCGAACACCGGGGAGCTGTTTTTT. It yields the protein CASSLIQGLPNTGELFF.

CDR3 nucleotide sequence: TGTGCCAGCAGTGAAACACGAGAAGGAGCCCAGCATTTT. This gives the protein CASSETREGAQHF. The rearrangement uses TRBV6-1 and TRBJ1-5; D gene ambiguous. There are 13 residues in the CDR3. CDR1 is MNHNS and CDR2 is SASEGT in the germline V gene. Trimming took 2 bases from V and 11 from J, leaving 13 bases between them.

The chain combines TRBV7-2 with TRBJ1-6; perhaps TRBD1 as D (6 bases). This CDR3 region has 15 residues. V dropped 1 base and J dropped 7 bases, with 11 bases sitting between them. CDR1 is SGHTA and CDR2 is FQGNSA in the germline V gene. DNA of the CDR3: TGTGCCAGCAGCTTAGTGTCAGGGGCCAATTCACCCCTCCACTTT. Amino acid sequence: CASSLVSGANSPLHF.

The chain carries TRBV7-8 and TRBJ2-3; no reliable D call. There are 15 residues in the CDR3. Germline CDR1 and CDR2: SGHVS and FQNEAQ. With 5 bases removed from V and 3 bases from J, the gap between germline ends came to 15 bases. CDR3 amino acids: CASSRTEIWTDTQYF. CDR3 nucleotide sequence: TGTGCCAGCAGCCGGACGGAGATTTGGACAGATACGCAGTATTTT.

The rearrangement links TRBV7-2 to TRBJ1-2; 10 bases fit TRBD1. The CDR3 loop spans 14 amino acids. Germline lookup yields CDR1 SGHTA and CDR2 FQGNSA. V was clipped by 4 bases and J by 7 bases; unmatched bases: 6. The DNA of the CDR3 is TGTGCCAGCAGCTGGACCGGGACAGGGGTTGGCTACACCTTC. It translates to CASSWTGTGVGYTF.